This is a list of T cell receptor beta chains from one sample in a study of graft-versus-host responses after intestinal transplantation. These receptors have no known antigen. Generated by immunoSEQ multiplex PCR, the TCRdb table keeps only in-frame clones and is missing some. Here the sample spans tens of thousands of clones, 90% to 95% being singletons. The sequenced sample was unstimulated CD8+ T cells sorted from spleen or lymph node cells, obtained before intestinal transplant. The receptors were sampled from a human donor who received an intestinal transplant. The CDR3 runs from the conserved cysteine through the conserved F or W. A D gene is named only where the DNA matches it firmly. Not every row has a clone size; where given, it reads once, few, many or a size class.

>NA|TRBJ1-4|TRBV25-1|NA
TGTGCCAGCTCCAGCGAACTCCGGCCTTATGAAAAACTGTTTTTT
CASSSELRPYEKLFF
>NA|TRBJ2-7|TRBV2|NA
TGTGCCAGCAGTGAAGGGCCGGGGTCCTCCTACGAGCAGTACTTC
CASSEGPGSSYEQYF
>TRBD2|TRBJ2-7|TRBV2|NA
TGTGCCAGCAGTGTAATGGGGGGGTCCTACGAGCAGTACTTC
CASSVMGGSYEQYF
>TRBD1|TRBJ2-5|TRBV7-9|NA
TGTGCCAGCAGCTTAGGACGACCGGGACAGGGGAGCGGGACCCAGTACTTC
CASSLGRPGQGSGTQYF
>TRBD1|TRBJ2-5|TRBV7-2|NA
TGTGCCAGCAGCGACCGGGACAGGGATGTAATTGGGACCCAGTACTTC
CASSDRDRDVIGTQYF
>NA|TRBJ1-2|TRBV19|NA
TGTGCCAGTAGTATGGGGTTCGGGTCTTTCGTGTATGGCTACACCTTC
CASSMGFGSFVYGYTF
>NA|TRBJ2-3|TRBV25-1|NA
TGTGCCAGCAGTGGCAATCGTCTAGCGATGAGGACAGATACGCAGTATTTT
CASSGNRLAMRTDTQYF
>NA|TRBJ1-1|TRBV5-1|once
TGCGCCAGCAGCTTGACGGACAGCTACACTGAAGCTTTCTTT
CASSLTDSYTEAFF
>TRBD2|TRBJ2-7|TRBV2|few
TGTGCCAGCAGTGAACTAGCTCGGGGGGGCTCCTACGAGCAGTACTTC
CASSELARGGSYEQYF
>NA|TRBJ2-2|TRBV27|NA
TGTGCCAGCAGTTTTCTTCCACCCGGGGAGCTGTTTTTT
CASSFLPPGELFF
>TRBD2|TRBJ2-7|TRBV6-1|NA
TGTGCCACCTCTACTAGCGGGGGCTCCTACGAGCAGTACTTC
CATSTSGGSYEQYF
>NA|TRBJ1-6|TRBV9|NA
TGTGCCAGCAGCGTAGGTAATTCACCCCTCCACTTT
CASSVGNSPLHF
>NA|TRBJ1-2|TRBV6-6|NA
TGTGCCAGCCGGTCAGGAGGGGATGGCTACACCTTC
CASRSGGDGYTF
>NA|TRBJ1-1|TRBV7-9|NA
TGTGCCAGCAGCCTACCATTAGAGGGTGGAGACACTGAAGCTTTCTTT
CASSLPLEGGDTEAFF
>NA|TRBJ2-7|TRBV5-1|NA
TGCGCCAGCAGGTCTTCCTACGAGCAGTACTTC
CASRSSYEQYF
>NA|TRBJ1-4|TRBV5-6|few
TGTGCCAGCAGCGTTGGAAGGGGCGCTTATGAAAAACTGTTTTTT
CASSVGRGAYEKLFF
>NA|TRBJ1-4|TRBV19|NA
TGTGCCAGTAGTTTCAGAACTAATGAAAAACTGTTTTTT
CASSFRTNEKLFF
>TRBD2|TRBJ2-2|TRBV15|NA
TGTGCCACCGCGATAGCGGGAGGAACCGGGGAGCTGTTTTTT
CATAIAGGTGELFF
>NA|TRBJ1-2|TRBV28|NA
TGTGCCAGCAGTTTATATGACTATGGCTACACCTTC
CASSLYDYGYTF
>TRBD1|TRBJ2-7|TRBV7-9|once
TGTGCCAGCAGCCTCACGCCGGGACAGACCTTTGACGAGCAGTACTTC
CASSLTPGQTFDEQYF
>NA|TRBJ2-7|TRBV6-1|NA
TGTGCCAGCAGTTACCCGCCCGAGCAGTACTTC
CASSYPPEQYF
>NA|TRBJ1-5|TRBV15|NA
TGTGCCACCAGCAGGCCTTTTAGCAATCAGCCCCAGCATTTT
CATSRPFSNQPQHF
>NA|TRBJ2-4|TRBV7-6|NA
TGTGCCAGCAGCACATGGGACGATTTTGGCAAAAACATTCAGTACTTC
CASSTWDDFGKNIQYF
>TRBD2|TRBJ2-7|TRBV7-6|NA
TGTGCCAGCAGCCCCCGTCGGCGCGGGAGAGGGTACGAGCAGTACTTC
CASSPRRRGRGYEQYF
>TRBD2|TRBJ2-1|TRBV7-9|NA
TGTGCCAGCAGCTTACCATCTAGCGGGAGATCCAATGAGCAGTTCTTC
CASSLPSSGRSNEQFF
>NA|TRBJ1-2|TRBV12-5|NA
TGTGCTAGTGGTTCCGGACACCCAGATGGCTACACCTTC
CASGSGHPDGYTF
>NA|TRBJ2-2|TRBV6-6|NA
TGTGCCAGCAGTTACTCGAGTGGGCAGAACACCGGGGAGCTGTTTTTT
CASSYSSGQNTGELFF
>NA|TRBJ2-3|TRBV2|NA
TGTGCCAGCAGGTCCCCTTGGGGATCTAGCACAGATACGCAGTATTTT
CASRSPWGSSTDTQYF
>NA|TRBJ2-3|TRBV6-1|NA
TGTGCCAGCAGTGAACGTACGGGCGGACGCACAGATACGCAGTATTTT
CASSERTGGRTDTQYF
>NA|TRBJ2-1|TRBV4-2|NA
TGTGCCAGCAGCCGCGTATGGGTGGGACACCGCTACAATGAGCAGTTCTTC
CASSRVWVGHRYNEQFF
>NA|TRBJ2-7|TRBV25-1|NA
TGTGCCAGCAGTGAATTAGTGACCCAAAATCTCTACGAGCAGTACTTC
CASSELVTQNLYEQYF
>TRBD1|TRBJ1-3|TRBV7-9|NA
TGTGCCAGCAGCCAGGGGGCGCAACTTGGAAACACCATATATTTT
CASSQGAQLGNTIYF
>NA|TRBJ1-1|TRBV28|NA
TGTGCCAGCAGTTCAGGGTGGGGTGTGAACACTGAAGCTTTCTTT
CASSSGWGVNTEAFF
>NA|TRBJ2-5|TRBV30|once
TGTGCCTGGAGTGTAATTAACCGGGACTCTTCGAAGGCCCAGTACTTC
CAWSVINRDSSKAQYF
>NA|TRBJ2-2|TRBV6-1|NA
TGTGCCAGCAGTGAAAACCCCCCAGGGGGGTTTAACACCGGGGAGCTGTTTTTT
CASSENPPGGFNTGELFF
>NA|TRBJ2-3|TRBV7-6|NA
TGTGCCAGCAGCTGGGGACTCTTTGAGATGAGCACAGATACGCAGTATTTT
CASSWGLFEMSTDTQYF
>TRBD1|TRBJ2-7|TRBV6-5|once
TGTGCCAGCCGGACAGGGATAGCCTACGAGCAGTACTTC
CASRTGIAYEQYF
>NA|TRBJ1-2|TRBV7-9|NA
TGTGCCAGCAGCTCTACAGAGAGGGGTTCTGGCTACACCTTC
CASSSTERGSGYTF
>NA|TRBJ2-3|TRBV10-1|NA
TGCGCCAGCAGTGATGGTGCAGATACGCAGTATTTT
CASSDGADTQYF
>NA|TRBJ1-5|TRBV7-2|NA
TGTGCCAGCAGCGATCAAGACAGGCCATATCAGCCCCAGCATTTT
CASSDQDRPYQPQHF
>TRBD1|TRBJ1-6|TRBV11-2|NA
TGTGCCAGCAGCTTCGGTCAGGGGGGTTCACCCCTCCACTTT
CASSFGQGGSPLHF
>TRBD1|TRBJ2-7|TRBV19|NA
TGTGCCAGTAGTCCGGGACAGTCCAGCTCCTACGAGCAGTACTTC
CASSPGQSSSYEQYF
>NA|TRBJ2-1|TRBV13|once
TGTGCCAGCAGCATCATGTGGGATGAGCAGTTCTTC
CASSIMWDEQFF
>NA|TRBJ1-4|TRBV2|NA
TGTGCCAGCAGTGAACCGGGAAATGAAAAACTGTTTTTT
CASSEPGNEKLFF
>NA|TRBJ1-1|TRBV5-1|NA
TGCGCCAGCAGCTTGGACGCGAGGGACACTGAAGCTTTCTTT
CASSLDARDTEAFF
>NA|TRBJ2-1|TRBV28|NA
TGTGCCAGCAGTTTGGAGTGGGTCGACGAGCAGTTCTTC
CASSLEWVDEQFF
>TRBD2|TRBJ2-1|TRBV4-2|NA
TGTGCCAGCAGCCAAGATCCTGCCCTAGCGGGGGGGTACTACAATGAGCAGTTCTTC
CASSQDPALAGGYYNEQFF
>NA|TRBJ2-2|TRBV7-7|NA
TGTGCCAGCTCCCGTGAGCCCGCGAACACCGGGGAGCTGTTTTTT
CASSREPANTGELFF
>TRBD2|TRBJ2-1|TRBV10-2|NA
TGCGCCAGCAGTGGGACTAGCCTTTACAATGAGCAGTTCTTC
CASSGTSLYNEQFF
>NA|TRBJ2-3|TRBV29-1|NA
TGCAGCGTCGAAGGGGATGGGCACGCAGATACGCAGTATTTT
CSVEGDGHADTQYF
>TRBD1|TRBJ2-7|TRBV19|NA
TGTGCCAGTGGGACAGACCTCCACGAGCAGTACTTC
CASGTDLHEQYF
>NA|TRBJ2-7|TRBV10-2|NA
TGCGCCAGCAGTCCTTCCTACGAGCAGTACTTC
CASSPSYEQYF
>TRBD1|TRBJ2-7|TRBV29-1|once
TGCAGCGTTGAAACCCCAGGACAGGGGTACGAGCAGTACTTC
CSVETPGQGYEQYF
>NA|TRBJ1-2|TRBV5-4|NA
TGTGCCAGCAGCTTGGTACAGGGTGGTGGCTACACCTTC
CASSLVQGGGYTF
>NA|TRBJ2-5|TRBV5-1|NA
TGCGCCAGCAGCCTCTCCTTTGGCCAGCAAGAGACCCAGTACTTC
CASSLSFGQQETQYF
>NA|TRBJ1-1|TRBV5-4|NA
TGTGCCAGCAGCTGGTCAGGGGTCGGTGTCACTGAAGCTTTCTTT
CASSWSGVGVTEAFF
>TRBD1|TRBJ2-6|TRBV7-6|medium-sized
TGTGCCAGCAGCCTACAGGGGGATGGCTCTGGGGCCAACGTCCTGACTTTC
CASSLQGDGSGANVLTF
>TRBD1|TRBJ1-2|TRBV4-1|NA
TGCGCCAGCAGCCAAGCAGAGGGACAGGGCGGCTATGGCTACACCTTC
CASSQAEGQGGYGYTF